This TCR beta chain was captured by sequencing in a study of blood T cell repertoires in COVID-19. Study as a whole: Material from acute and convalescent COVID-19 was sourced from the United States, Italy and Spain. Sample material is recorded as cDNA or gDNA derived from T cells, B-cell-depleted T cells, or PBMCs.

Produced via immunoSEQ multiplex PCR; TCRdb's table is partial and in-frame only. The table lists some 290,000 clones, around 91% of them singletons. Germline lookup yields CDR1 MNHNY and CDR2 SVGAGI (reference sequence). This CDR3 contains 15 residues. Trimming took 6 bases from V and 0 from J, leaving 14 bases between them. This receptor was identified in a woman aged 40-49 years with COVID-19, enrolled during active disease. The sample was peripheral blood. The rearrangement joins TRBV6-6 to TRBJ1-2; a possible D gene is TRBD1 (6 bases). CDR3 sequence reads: CASRPRTDANYGYTF. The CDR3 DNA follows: TGTGCCAGCAGACCTCGGACAGATGCTAACTATGGCTACACCTTC.